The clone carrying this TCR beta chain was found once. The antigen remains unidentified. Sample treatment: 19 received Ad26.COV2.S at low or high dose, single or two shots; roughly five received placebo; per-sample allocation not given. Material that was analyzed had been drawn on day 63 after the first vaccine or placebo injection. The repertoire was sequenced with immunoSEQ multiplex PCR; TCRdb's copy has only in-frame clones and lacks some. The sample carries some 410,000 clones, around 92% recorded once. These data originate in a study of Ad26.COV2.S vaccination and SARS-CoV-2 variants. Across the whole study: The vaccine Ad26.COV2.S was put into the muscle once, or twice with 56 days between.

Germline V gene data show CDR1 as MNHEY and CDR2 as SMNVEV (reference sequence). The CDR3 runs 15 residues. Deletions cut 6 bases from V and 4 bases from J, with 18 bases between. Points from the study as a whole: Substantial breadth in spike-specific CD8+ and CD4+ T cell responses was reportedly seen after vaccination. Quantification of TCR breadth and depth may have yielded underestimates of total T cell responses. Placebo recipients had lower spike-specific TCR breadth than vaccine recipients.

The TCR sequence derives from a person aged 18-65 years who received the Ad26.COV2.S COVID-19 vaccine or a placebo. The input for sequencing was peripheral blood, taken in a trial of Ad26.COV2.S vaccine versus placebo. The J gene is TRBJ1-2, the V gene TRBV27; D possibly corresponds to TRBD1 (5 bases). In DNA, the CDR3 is TGTGCCAGCAGAAAAGACAGCCCGGCGATCTATGGCTACACCTTC. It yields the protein CASRKDSPAIYGYTF.